Included here is one T cell receptor beta chain sequence, with context. Other DNA sequences in this sample translate to the same CDR3. This CDR3 is built from 14 residues. CDR1 and CDR2 (germline): MNHEY, SMNVEV (reference sequence). V was pared by 2 bases and J by 2 bases, with 1 base of the junction left unmatched. The data were obtained in a study of blood T cell repertoires in COVID-19. Study context: Material from acute and convalescent COVID-19 was sourced from the United States, Italy and Spain. Sample material is recorded as cDNA or gDNA derived from T cells, B-cell-depleted T cells, or PBMCs.

The authors' processing: Estimation of nucleated cell counts relied on the amplification of reference gene primers. Here immunoSEQ multiplex PCR was the method, and the copy in TCRdb shows in-frame clones only, minus some. The V and J calls and clone size come from that table; D and trimming were worked out from the DNA. The sample records fewer than 300,000 clones, approximately 81% being singletons. This TCR was recovered from a woman in her late teens or twenties with acute or convalescent COVID-19. The chain has TRBV27 and TRBJ2-7; 9 positions agree with TRBD2. The sequencing input was peripheral blood. This chain's CDR3 is CASSLAGGPYEQYF. In DNA, the CDR3 is TGTGCCAGCAGTTTAGCGGGAGGGCCCTACGAGCAGTACTTC.